Shown below are 20 T cell receptor beta chains from a single sample sequenced in a study of T cell responses to AZD1222 COVID-19 vaccine. TCRdb's table, derived via immunoSEQ multiplex PCR, lists solely in-frame clones and lacks some. The table has some 150,000 clones, around 92% seen once. Specimen: peripheral blood, collected 28 days after the second AZD1222 dose. The source is an adult who received the AZD1222 COVID-19 vaccine.

The chain combines TRBV7-8 with TRBJ2-3; TRBD2 might be the D (5 bases). V lost 3 bases to trimming and J lost 1 base, with 8 bases between them. In germline, CDR1 is SGHVS, CDR2 FQNEAQ. This CDR3 is built from 14 residues. The CDR3, as DNA: TGTGCCAGCAGCTTTCGGACTGGCACAGATACGCAGTATTTT. It codes for CASSFRTGTDTQYF.

V usage is TRBV4-1 and J usage is TRBJ1-4; 8 positions match TRBD1. Germline V gene sequence: CDR1 MGHRA, CDR2 YSYEKL. V gave up 9 bases and J gave up 5 bases; unmatched junction bases: 8. The CDR3 extends over 14 amino acids. Written as DNA, the CDR3 is TGCGCCAGTGGACGGGACAGGCAAAATGAAAAACTGTTTTTT. Translating it yields CASGRDRQNEKLFF.

V gene TRBV6-2 or TRBV6-3 combines with J gene TRBJ2-3; 10 positions agree with TRBD2. V shed 4 bases and J 2 bases; nucleotides not matched to a gene: 6. Per the germline V gene, CDR1 is MNHEY and CDR2 is SVGEGT. The CDR3 spans 16 residues. The CDR3 nucleotides read TGTGCCAGCAGTTCGTCCGGGACTAGCGTCACAGATACGCAGTATTTT. Protein: CASSSSGTSVTDTQYF.

The chain carries TRBV6-2 or TRBV6-3 and TRBJ2-2; the match to TRBD2 covers 7 bases. Germline CDR1 and CDR2: MNHEY and SVGEGT. Germline trimming cut 2 bases from V and 4 bases from J; bases unmatched to any gene: 13. The CDR3 runs 18 residues. CDR3 nucleotide sequence: TGTGCCAGCAGTTACGGTCTAGCGGACCTTCTATTCACCGGGGAGCTGTTTTTT. Its translation: CASSYGLADLLFTGELFF.

The chain carries TRBV7-9 and TRBJ1-1, with TRBD1 as a possible D gene (5 bases). The CDR3 contains 15 residues. CDR1 SEHNR and CDR2 FQNEAQ come from the germline V gene (reference sequence). V was clipped by 3 bases and J by 8 bases, with 19 bases between them. The CDR3 DNA reads as TGTGCCAGCAGCTTGGGCGGGGGACTCTCGTTCGAAGCTTTCTTT. It translates to CASSLGGGLSFEAFF.

The rearrangement links TRBV9 to TRBJ2-3; possibly TRBD2 for D (5 bases). V shed 6 bases and J shed 0 bases, with 20 bases lying between them. The CDR3 is 17 residues long. The germline gives CDR1 SGDLS, CDR2 YYNGEE. In DNA form, the CDR3 reads TGTGCCAGCACCTCTCGGGCTAGCATCTCTAGCACAGATACGCAGTATTTT. Translated: CASTSRASISSTDTQYF. Based on the CDR3 plus reference TRBV9 and TRBJ2-3, the full variable domain is DSGVTQTPKHLITATGQRVTLRCSPRSGDLSVYWYQQSLDQGLQFLIQYYNGEERAKGNILERFSAQQFPDLHSELNLSSLELGDSALYFCASTSRASISSTDTQYFGPGTRLTVL.

The chain recombines TRBV4-1 with TRBJ2-7; 16 positions match TRBD2. The V segment lost 4 bases and the J segment 2 bases; nucleotides outside the gene matches: 14. The germline CDR1 and CDR2 sequences are MGHRA and YSYEKL. The CDR3 runs to 20 residues. CDR3 loop: CASSPGASGTSGRGTYEQYF. The DNA for the CDR3 is TGCGCCAGCAGCCCGGGGGCCTCCGGGACTAGCGGGAGGGGCACCTACGAGCAGTACTTC.

This rearrangement joins TRBV6-5 to TRBJ2-7; a weak D match, TRBD1 (6 bases). Germline CDR1 reads MNHEY; CDR2 reads SVGAGI. V was shortened by 0 bases and J by 5 bases, with 8 bases between the two germline ends. The CDR3 runs 13 residues. CDR3 sequence (DNA): TGTGCCAGCAGTTACTCGTACAGGGACGAGCAGTACTTC. Encoded protein: CASSYSYRDEQYF.

V is TRBV7-3 and J is TRBJ1-1; TRBD1 might be the D (6 bases). In germline, CDR1 is SGHTA, CDR2 FQGTGA. The CDR3 has 14 residues. V was clipped by 1 base and J by 7 bases, with 13 bases between them. CDR3 sequence reads: CASSLNAGEVEAFF. In nucleotides, the CDR3 is TGTGCCAGCAGCTTAAACGCAGGGGAAGTTGAAGCTTTCTTT.

The V and J genes are TRBV7-2 and TRBJ2-5; D could derive from TRBD1 or TRBD2 (5 bases each). The CDR3 sequence is 14 residues long. Germline V gene data show CDR1 as SGHTA and CDR2 as FQGNSA. Between the trimmed V and J ends, which lost 5 bases and 4 bases, there was a span of 14 bases. The CDR3 region has the DNA TGTGCCAGCAGCACCCGGACGGGGACAGAGACCCAGTACTTC. This gives the protein CASSTRTGTETQYF.

The V and J genes are TRBV7-9 and TRBJ1-2, with D maybe TRBD1 (6 bases). CDR1 is SEHNR, CDR2 FQNEAQ, per germline (reference sequence). The CDR3 covers 13 residues. With 1 base removed from V and 7 bases from J, the gap between germline ends came to 10 bases. This chain's CDR3 is CASSLGQEGGYTF. In DNA, the CDR3 is TGTGCCAGCAGCTTAGGACAGGAGGGTGGCTACACCTTC. The whole variable domain, filled in from reference TRBV7-9 and TRBJ1-2, reads DTGVSQNPRHKITKRGQNVTFRCDPISEHNRLYWYRQTLGQGPEFLTYFQNEAQLEKSRLLSDRFSAERPKGSFSTLEIQRTEQGDSAMYLCASSLGQEGGYTFGSGTRLTVV.

J is TRBJ2-1 and V is TRBV5-1; 8 nucleotides agree with TRBD1. Germline CDR1 is SGHRS and CDR2 is YFSETQ. Unmatched junction bases numbered 2, after V lost 4 bases and J lost 5 bases. This CDR3 has 13 residues. This chain's CDR3 is CASSRTGNNEQFF. The DNA for the CDR3 is TGCGCCAGCAGCAGGACAGGGAACAATGAGCAGTTCTTC.

V and J are TRBV4-2 and TRBJ2-1; 10 positions match TRBD2. CDR1 is LGHNA and CDR2 is YNFKEQ in the germline V gene. Trimming at V came to 1 base and at J to 7 bases, leaving 4 bases not matched to a gene. This CDR3 region has 15 residues. The CDR3 DNA reads as TGTGCCAGCAGCCAAGGGGAACTAGCGGGAAATGAGCAGTTCTTC. Translated: CASSQGELAGNEQFF.

The J gene is TRBJ2-1, the V gene TRBV4-1, with 12 nucleotides matching TRBD2. Looked up from germline, CDR1 is MGHRA and CDR2 is YSYEKL. With 1 base clipped from V and 0 bases from J, the junction kept 7 bases outside the gene matches. The CDR3 spans 19 residues. The CDR3 sequence is CASSQVGLAGGGSYNEQFF. The CDR3 DNA follows: TGCGCCAGCAGCCAAGTTGGCCTAGCGGGAGGGGGCTCCTACAATGAGCAGTTCTTC.

V gene TRBV28 combines with J gene TRBJ1-1, with D tentatively TRBD1 (6 bases). Germline V gene sequence: CDR1 MDHEN, CDR2 SYDVKM. The CDR3 has 14 residues. V lost 6 bases to trimming and J lost 7 bases, with 18 bases between them. CDR3 region: CASSLPGVQREAFF. The CDR3 DNA reads as TGTGCCAGCAGCCTGCCAGGGGTCCAGCGTGAAGCTTTCTTT.

The V call is TRBV7-9, the J call TRBJ2-1; 8 bases are a match to TRBD1. The V gene end was trimmed by 1 base and the J gene end by 7 bases; junction bases not matched to a gene: 9. Germline V gene sequence: CDR1 SEHNR, CDR2 FQNEAQ (reference sequence). There are 16 residues in the CDR3. CDR3: CASSLVAGGFVNEQFF. CDR3 bases: TGTGCCAGCAGCTTAGTTGCAGGGGGCTTTGTTAATGAGCAGTTCTTC.

This chain uses TRBV2 with TRBJ2-1, with D maybe TRBD2 (7 bases). The V gene lost 0 bases and the J gene lost 7 bases, with 10 bases spanning the gap. This CDR3 is 14 amino acids long. Germline values: CDR1 SNHLY, CDR2 FYNNEI. In DNA form, the CDR3 reads TGTGCCAGCAGTGAAGCGGGAGGGGGAAATGAGCAGTTCTTC. Translation gives CASSEAGGGNEQFF.

This clone was detected only once. The chain links TRBV16 to TRBJ1-1; 8 bases align to TRBD1. CDR1 KGHSY and CDR2 FQNENV come from the germline V gene. V was clipped by 4 bases and J by 5 bases; unmatched bases: 6. The CDR3 totals 14 residues. The CDR3 protein is CASSRGNRGTEAFF. The CDR3 bases are TGTGCCAGCAGCCGCGGAAACAGGGGGACTGAAGCTTTCTTT.

This chain joins TRBV5-1 and TRBJ1-1, with 10 bases identical to TRBD1. Looked up from germline, CDR1 is SGHRS and CDR2 is YFSETQ. V was pared by 2 bases and J by 1 base, with 2 bases of the junction left unmatched. There are 15 residues in the CDR3. CDR3: CASSFGTGANTEAFF. CDR3 coding DNA: TGCGCCAGCAGCTTTGGGACAGGGGCGAACACTGAAGCTTTCTTT.

This sequence joins TRBV30 and TRBJ1-4, with D perhaps matching TRBD1 (6 bases). Trimming removed 5 bases from V and 13 bases from J, with 17 bases in between. Germline V gene lookup returns CDR1 GTSNPN and CDR2 SVGIG (reference sequence). This CDR3 comprises 12 residues. DNA for the CDR3: TGTGCCTGGGGTGACAGGCGCCAGGTACTGTTTTTT. This codes for CAWGDRRQVLFF.